The rows below give T cell receptor beta chains drawn from one sample of a study of blood T cell repertoires in COVID-19. Here immunoSEQ multiplex PCR was the method, and the copy in TCRdb shows in-frame clones only, minus some. The sample holds about 14,000 clones, around 73% seen once. The sequenced sample consisted of peripheral blood. These receptors were collected from a boy aged 2 to 9 with active or convalescent COVID-19. CDR3s include the opening cysteine and the closing phenylalanine or tryptophan. The order of the fields is D gene, J gene, V gene, clone size, CDR3 DNA, CDR3 protein. D genes are given only for firm matches. Not all rows give a size; the values are once, few, many and, for expanded clones, a class.

>-|TRBJ1-1|TRBV12-1|-
TGTGCCAGCAGCCCCAGGACAGGCTTCTTGGCGAACACTGAAGCTTTCTTT
CASSPRTGFLANTEAFF
>TRBD1|TRBJ2-3|TRBV28|-
TGTGCCAGCAACCAGGGGGTTAAGGGGGCCACAGATACGCAGTATTTT
CASNQGVKGATDTQYF
>TRBD1|TRBJ2-1|TRBV29-1|-
TGCAGCGTTGAACCCTCCTTTGAGGGGGCCAATGAGCAGTTCTTC
CSVEPSFEGANEQFF
>-|TRBJ2-1|TRBV19|-
TGTGCCAGTAGTATCAAGGAGACGGCCCCTTACAATGAGCAGTTCTTC
CASSIKETAPYNEQFF
>TRBD1|TRBJ1-2|TRBV18|-
TGTGCCAGCTCCCCGGGACAGGACTATGGCTACACCTTC
CASSPGQDYGYTF
>TRBD1|TRBJ1-1|TRBV19|-
TGTGCCAGCCCCCCCGGACAGGCGCCAGGGGACACTGAAGCTTTCTTT
CASPPGQAPGDTEAFF
>TRBD2|TRBJ2-5|TRBV25-1|-
TGTGCCAGCAGTGTCCCAGGACTAGCCCAAGAGACCCAGTACTTC
CASSVPGLAQETQYF
>-|TRBJ2-3|TRBV6-1|-
TGTGCCAGCAGTGAACCTTCAGGGGTATATACGCAGTATTTT
CASSEPSGVYTQYF
>-|TRBJ2-1|TRBV19|few
TGTGCCAGTAGTCACCAGGATGAGCAGTTCTTC
CASSHQDEQFF
>-|TRBJ1-3|TRBV2|-
TGTGCCAGCAGCACCGACAGGCACTCTGGAAACACCATATATTTT
CASSTDRHSGNTIYF
>-|TRBJ1-2|TRBV10-3|few
TGTGCCATCAGTCCAGAAAAGACGGGCTATGGCTACACCTTC
CAISPEKTGYGYTF
>-|TRBJ2-1|TRBV6-5|-
TGTGCCAGCAGTTACCAATTACAACTAGGTGAGCAGTTCTTC
CASSYQLQLGEQFF
>-|TRBJ1-1|TRBV7-9|once
TGTGCCAGCAGCTTCCAACAGGGTCGAACTGAAGCTTTCTTT
CASSFQQGRTEAFF
>-|TRBJ2-4|TRBV5-4|-
TGTGCCAGCAGCTTGGGGGCAGGGTCACTAGCCAAAAACATTCAGTACTTC
CASSLGAGSLAKNIQYF
>-|TRBJ2-2|TRBV4-3|-
TGCGCCAGCAGCCAAACGGGCACCGGGGAGCTGTTTTTT
CASSQTGTGELFF
>TRBD1|TRBJ2-3|TRBV29-1|-
TGCAGCGTTGGTCTAGACAGGGGTGCAGATACGCAGTATTTT
CSVGLDRGADTQYF
>-|TRBJ1-2|TRBV19|-
TGTGCCAGTAGTATGGGGCAGGGGCCGAGAAACTATGGCTACACCTTC
CASSMGQGPRNYGYTF
>-|TRBJ1-6|TRBV21-1|medium-sized
TGTGCCAGCAGCAGCTATAGACCGGGACAGGGTACGGTTAAAAATTCACCCCTCCACTTT
CASSSYRPGQGTVKNSPLHF
>-|TRBJ1-2|TRBV5-6|-
TGTGCCAGCAGTTCCAATAACCAGGGCTACACCTTC
CASSSNNQGYTF
>TRBD2|TRBJ2-1|TRBV5-1|few
TGCGCCAGCAGCATCGGGACTAGCGGCCTAGGCAATGAGCAGTTCTTC
CASSIGTSGLGNEQFF
>TRBD2|TRBJ2-1|TRBV11-3|-
TGTGCCAGCAGCTTGGGCGGGAGTGAAGGCAATGAGCAGTTCTTC
CASSLGGSEGNEQFF
>-|TRBJ1-4|TRBV5-6|-
TGTGCCAGCAGCTTGAGATCAGGGGCGGTGGAAAAACTGTTTTTT
CASSLRSGAVEKLFF
>-|TRBJ1-2|TRBV7-2|-
TGTGCCAGCAGCTTAGGAAGTACAGGCGGAATGAGTGGCTACACCTTC
CASSLGSTGGMSGYTF
>-|TRBJ2-7|TRBV10-2|-
TGCGCCAGCAGCCCAACAGCTACCTACGAGCAGTACTTC
CASSPTATYEQYF
>-|TRBJ2-2|TRBV5-5|-
TGTGCCAGCAGCTTGGCCAGGAACACCGGGGAGCTGTTTTTT
CASSLARNTGELFF
>TRBD2|TRBJ2-3|TRBV28|-
TGTGCCAGCAGTTCCGGCGGGGGGGGCACAGATACGCAGTATTTT
CASSSGGGGTDTQYF
>TRBD1|TRBJ1-1|TRBV20-1|-
TGCAGTGTGCAGGGGGCCGCTGAAGCTTTCTTT
CSVQGAAEAFF
>TRBD1|TRBJ2-7|TRBV28|-
TGTGCCAGCAGTTCACGGACCGGGACAGGGGTTTCCTACGAGCAGTACTTC
CASSSRTGTGVSYEQYF
>-|TRBJ2-5|TRBV10-3|-
TGTGCCATCAGTGCAACGGGGGGCCGGGAGACCCAGTACTTC
CAISATGGRETQYF